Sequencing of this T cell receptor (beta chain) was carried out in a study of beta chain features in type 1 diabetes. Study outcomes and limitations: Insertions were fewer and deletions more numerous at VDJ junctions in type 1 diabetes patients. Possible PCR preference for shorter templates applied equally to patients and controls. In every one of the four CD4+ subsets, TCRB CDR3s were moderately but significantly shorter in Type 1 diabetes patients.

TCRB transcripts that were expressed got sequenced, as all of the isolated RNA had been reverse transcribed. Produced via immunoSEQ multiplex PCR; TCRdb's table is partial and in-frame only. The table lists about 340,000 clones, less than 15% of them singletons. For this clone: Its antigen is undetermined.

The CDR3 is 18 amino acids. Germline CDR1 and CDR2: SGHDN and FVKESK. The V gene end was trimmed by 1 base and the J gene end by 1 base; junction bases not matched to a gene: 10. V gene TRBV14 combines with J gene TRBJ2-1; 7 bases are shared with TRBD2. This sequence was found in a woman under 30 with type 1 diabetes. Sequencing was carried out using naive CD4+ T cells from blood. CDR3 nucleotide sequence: TGTGCCAGCAGCCAAGGGGGGGGAAAGCGGAGGTCCTACAATGAGCAGTTCTTC. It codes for CASSQGGGKRRSYNEQFF. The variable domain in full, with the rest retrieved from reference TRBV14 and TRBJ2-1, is EAGVTQFPSHSVIEKGQTVTLRCDPISGHDNLYWYRRVMGKEIKFLLHFVKESKQDESGMPNNRFLAERTGGTYSTLKVQPAELEDSGVYFCASSQGGGKRRSYNEQFFGPGTRLTVL.